This T cell receptor beta chain was sequenced for a study of cytomegalovirus exposure and HLA in healthy donors. General study points: In an earlier analysis, productive rearrangement rates for most beta V segments clustered near 90% or 30%. Reported findings show TCR beta sequences accurately forecast HLA-A and HLA-B alleles in most subjects.

With respect to this clone: Its target is unknown.

Vbeta (60) and Jbeta (13) primers were used in the PCR. The assay was immunoSEQ multiplex PCR, and TCRdb's table has in-frame clones only and misses some. The table lists 150,000 to 180,000 clones, 74% of them singletons. Germline values: CDR1 MNHEY, CDR2 SMNVEV (reference sequence). The CDR3 loop spans 16 amino acids. The sequencing sample was made of PBMCs. This sequence was found in a man aged 25-45 years in good health and CMV-seronegative. The chain carries TRBV27 and TRBJ2-5, with TRBD1 matching 9 bases. The J call is uncertain, as TRBJ2-7 better fits the DNA end. This CDR3 reads CASSLLGTGTFYEQYF. The CDR3 nucleotides read TGTGCCAGCAGTTTATTAGGGACAGGGACATTCTACGAGCAGTACTTC.